The 9 T cell receptor beta chains listed next were all sequenced from one sample in a study of control samples from healthy donors and cancer patients. Profiling relied on immunoSEQ multiplex PCR, and the TCRdb table lists in-frame clones only, not all of them. The sample features around 190,000 clones, with 2% to 2.5% in its top ten. Sequenced sample: blood. These receptors originate from a woman aged 30 to 39 in good health.

This chain joins TRBV15 and TRBJ2-7; D ambiguous. Germline loops: CDR1 LNHNV, CDR2 YYDKDF (reference sequence). Trimming removed 1 base from V and 7 bases from J, with 11 bases in between. The CDR3 sequence is 13 residues long. The CDR3, as DNA: TGTGCCACCAGCAGAGCGATGGCTGGGGAGCAGTACTTC. Protein sequence: CATSRAMAGEQYF.

CDR3 coding DNA: TGCGCCAGCAGCTTGGCCGGGGGGTATGATGAGCAGTTCTTC. Protein sequence: CASSLAGGYDEQFF. The chain combines TRBV5-1 with TRBJ2-1; 7 bases are shared with TRBD2. CDR1 is SGHRS and CDR2 is YFSETQ in the germline V gene. The CDR3 has 14 residues. J was trimmed by 8 bases and V by 0 bases; bases with no gene match: 5.

The V call is TRBV4-3, the J call TRBJ1-2; D is unclear. The CDR3 runs to 13 residues. CDR1 is LGHNA, CDR2 YSLEER, per germline. Trimming removed 0 bases from V and 4 bases from J, with 6 bases in between. CDR3 loop: CASSQDGAYGYTF. DNA for the CDR3: TGCGCCAGCAGCCAAGATGGAGCCTATGGCTACACCTTC.

The V and J genes are TRBV3-1 (or the pseudogene TRBV3-2) and TRBJ2-1; 9 nucleotides agree with TRBD1. Germline V lookup: CDR1 LGHDT, CDR2 YNNKEL (reference sequence). V lost 4 bases, J lost 7 bases, and 5 bases stayed unmatched. CDR3 length: 14 amino acids. The CDR3 sequence: CASSPGQGLNEQFF. CDR3 DNA: TGTGCCAGCAGCCCGGGACAGGGCCTTAATGAGCAGTTCTTC.

This sequence joins TRBV18 and TRBJ1-1; D gene ambiguous. The CDR3 totals 14 residues. Germline V gene data show CDR1 as KGHSH and CDR2 as LQKENI. V shed 5 bases and J shed 1 base, with 11 bases lying between them. CDR3 nucleotide sequence: TGTGCCAGCTCAGCCCAGACCCGGAACACTGAAGCTTTCTTT. This gives the protein CASSAQTRNTEAFF.

This chain links TRBV5-6 with TRBJ1-1; D remains ambiguous. CDR3 length: 15 amino acids. Germline CDR1 and CDR2: SGHDT and YYEEEE. V lost 1 base and J lost 1, with 11 bases in between. The DNA for the CDR3 is TGTGCCAGCAGCTTGACTAGACGGTCGAACACTGAAGCTTTCTTT. Translation: CASSLTRRSNTEAFF.

This rearrangement joins TRBV6-1 to TRBJ1-5; TRBD1 aligns across 7 bases. The CDR3 is 16 residues long. Germline-derived CDR1 and CDR2 are MNHNS and SASEGT. V lost 0 bases, J lost 5 bases, and 7 bases stayed unmatched. The CDR3 region has the DNA TGTGCCAGCAGTGAAGCGCTGACAGGGTTACATCAGCCCCAGCATTTT. Translation gives CASSEALTGLHQPQHF.

The gene calls are TRBV5-1 and TRBJ1-2; TRBD1 matches at 7 bases. Trimming took 4 bases from V and 8 from J; bases not matched to a gene: 17. Germline CDR1 is SGHRS and CDR2 is YFSETQ. This CDR3 is 16 amino acids long. The CDR3 region is CASSPGYVTGLKGYTF. Here the CDR3 DNA reads TGCGCCAGCAGCCCAGGATATGTGACAGGGTTGAAGGGCTACACCTTC.

The CDR3 sequence: CASSPSGGHEQYF. CDR3 DNA sequence: TGTGCCAGCAGCCCGTCCGGGGGCCACGAGCAGTACTTC. The chain uses TRBV3-1 (or the pseudogene TRBV3-2) and TRBJ2-7; either TRBD1 or TRBD2 may fit D (6 bases each). Germline CDR1 and CDR2: LGHDT and YNNKEL (reference sequence). This CDR3 has 13 residues. The V end lost 4 bases, the J end lost 5 bases, and 12 bases lay between the germline ends.